This entry describes one TCR beta chain. Antigen specificity is unknown. It was with a sample-barcoded 5' primer and a J-beta primer mix that a second PCR of about 6 to 11 cycles was run. A single record per CDR3 protein comes from TCRdb applying MiXCR to the 5' RACE reads. The sample contains 800,000 to 900,000 distinct CDR3 sequences, approximately 67% of which appear only once. CDR1 is DFQATT, CDR2 SNEGSKA, per germline (reference sequence). The CDR3 runs 16 residues. The sample comes from a study of blood T cells in healthy people across ages. Overall study findings and caveats: Among long-lived donors, naive CD4+ cells were more numerous and diversity higher than in aged donors. Observed TCR beta diversity per million T cells went down as age went up. This fall followed a roughly linear course with age.

The sequence came from a man aged 25 to 45 in good health. The V call is TRBV20-1, the J call TRBJ2-5; 14 bases align to TRBD2. The end of the DNA is better explained by TRBJ2-4, so the J call may be wrong. Sequenced input: blood. This CDR3 reads CSARTSGGAGLGIQYF. CDR3 nucleotides: TGCAGTGCTAGGACTAGCGGGGGGGCTGGTTTAGGCATTCAGTACTTC.